The subject of this entry is one T cell receptor (beta chain). As handled by the study authors: Researchers report that nucleated cell counts were estimated from reference gene primer amplification. Here immunoSEQ multiplex PCR was the method, and the copy in TCRdb shows in-frame clones only, minus some. V, J and clone size derive from that table, while D and trimming were established from the DNA sequence. The sample contains tens of thousands of clones, 85% to 90% of which appear only once. These data belong to a study of blood T cell repertoires in COVID-19. Study background: Specimens from acute and convalescent COVID-19 originated in the United States, Italy and Spain.

The V and J ends lost 5 bases and 5 bases, in that order; junction bases with no gene match: 4. The CDR3 consists of 13 residues. The germline gives CDR1 SGHRS, CDR2 YFSETQ. The V gene is TRBV5-1, the J gene TRBJ2-5, with 9 bases lining up with TRBD2. This sequence originates from a man aged 50 or older with active COVID-19. The sequencing sample was made of peripheral blood. The CDR3 region is CASRPGTSETQYF. CDR3 nucleotide sequence: TGCGCCAGCAGGCCCGGGACTAGCGAGACCCAGTACTTC.